What follows are 25 T cell receptor beta chains derived from one specimen sequenced in a study of OX40 agonist ivuxolimab in advanced cancers. The protocol was immunoSEQ multiplex PCR, while the TCRdb copy is restricted to in-frame clones and leaves out a portion. The repertoire has some 95,000 clones, roughly 88% of them found once; the top ten carry around 4%. The material was CD4+ or CD8+ T cells sorted from blood, obtained in a trial of the OX40 agonist ivuxolimab. All receptors derive from an adult with an advanced solid tumor such as melanoma, head and neck, liver or kidney cancer.

V usage is TRBV11-3 and J usage is TRBJ2-1, with a weak D call TRBD2 (5 bases). The V end lost 5 bases, the J end lost 4 bases, and 18 bases lay between the germline ends. This CDR3 has 16 amino acids. Per germline, CDR1 SGHNT and CDR2 YENEEA. In DNA, the CDR3 is TGTGCCAGCAGCCTTCGGGGTAGCAGGTCTTACAATGAGCAGTTCTTC. This codes for CASSLRGSRSYNEQFF.

This clone has more than one count but fewer than ten. DNA of the CDR3: TGTGCCAGCAGTGGGTTCGACAATGAGCAGTTCTTC. This gives the protein CASSGFDNEQFF. The V gene is TRBV2, the J gene TRBJ2-1; D uncertain. CDR3 length: 12 residues. V was trimmed by 4 bases and J by 5 bases, leaving 6 bases between them. Per germline, CDR1 SNHLY and CDR2 FYNNEI.

This clone was recorded a few times. The rearrangement uses TRBV7-8 and TRBJ2-1; D not certain. Trimming removed 6 bases at V and 6 bases at J, with 12 bases between. Per the germline V gene, CDR1 is SGHVS and CDR2 is FQNEAQ. The CDR3 contains 13 residues. This CDR3 is CASSSPAGNEQFF. CDR3 sequence (DNA): TGTGCCAGCAGTTCCCCAGCCGGCAATGAGCAGTTCTTC.

The CDR3 loop is CASSQGVLGGYEQYF. DNA of the CDR3: TGCGCCAGCAGCCAAGGGGTGCTTGGGGGGTACGAGCAGTACTTC. V and J are TRBV4-3 and TRBJ2-7; possible D gene TRBD2, 6 bases. The CDR3 loop spans 15 amino acids. Germline V lookup: CDR1 LGHNA, CDR2 YSLEER. V lost 1 base and J lost 4, with 14 bases in between.

There are many counts of this clone. The chain links TRBV5-1 to TRBJ1-2; unclear D gene. Trimming shortened V by 0 bases and J by 2 bases, and 8 bases separated the two germline ends. The CDR3 totals 14 residues. From germline, CDR1 is SGHRS and CDR2 YFSETQ. The CDR3 here is CASSLGLPNYGYTF. As DNA, the CDR3 is TGCGCCAGCAGCTTGGGGTTACCAAACTATGGCTACACCTTC.

J is TRBJ2-3 and V is TRBV7-3; D gene unclear. The CDR3 is 13 amino acids. V was pared by 1 base and J by 0 bases, with 2 bases between. Germline CDR1 and CDR2: SGHTA and FQGTGA. The CDR3 region is CASSLMSTDTQYF. CDR3 coding DNA: TGTGCCAGCAGCTTAATGAGCACAGATACGCAGTATTTT.

The V and J genes are TRBV15 and TRBJ2-1, with 7 positions matching TRBD1. Per germline, CDR1 LNHNV and CDR2 YYDKDF (reference sequence). CDR3 length equals 16 residues. V lost 5 bases to trimming and J lost 8 bases; unmatched junction nucleotides: 15. The CDR3 bases are TGTGCCACCAGCGTTAGACAGGGATCGGGTTTCGATGAGCAGTTCTTC. Protein product: CATSVRQGSGFDEQFF.

V and J are TRBV18 and TRBJ2-1, with a weak D call TRBD1 (6 bases). Trimming removed 6 bases from V and 5 bases from J, with 11 bases in between. The CDR3 spans 13 residues. Germline CDR1 and CDR2: KGHSH and LQKENI. Written as DNA, the CDR3 is TGTGCCAGCTCCCGCGACAGGAACAATGAGCAGTTCTTC. Protein product: CASSRDRNNEQFF.

The chain carries TRBV6-6 and TRBJ1-2, with a possible D match to TRBD1 (6 bases). This CDR3 has 11 amino acids. Germline loops: CDR1 MNHNY, CDR2 SVGAGI (reference sequence). Trimming took 7 bases from V and 7 from J, leaving 10 bases between them. The DNA for the CDR3 is TGTGCCAGCACCGACAGGCGTGGCTACACCTTC. Amino acid sequence: CASTDRRGYTF.

This chain joins TRBV5-4 and TRBJ1-1; D remains ambiguous. In germline, CDR1 is SGHNT, CDR2 YYREEE (reference sequence). The CDR3 extends over 12 amino acids. V was shortened by 0 bases and J by 9 bases, with 9 bases between the two germline ends. CDR3 protein: CASSLGRGKAFF. The CDR3 coding sequence is TGTGCCAGCAGCTTGGGACGCGGTAAAGCTTTCTTT.

V is TRBV9 and J is TRBJ1-1; D not resolved. The V gene's germline CDR1 is SGDLS and CDR2 YYNGEE. Between the trimmed V and J ends, which lost 0 bases and 4 bases, there was a span of 10 bases. This CDR3 has 14 amino acids. CDR3 sequence reads: CASSVVEGITEAFF. In DNA form, the CDR3 reads TGTGCCAGCAGCGTAGTCGAAGGGATCACTGAAGCTTTCTTT. Looking up the rest from reference TRBV9 and TRBJ1-1 gives the full variable domain: DSGVTQTPKHLITATGQRVTLRCSPRSGDLSVYWYQQSLDQGLQFLIQYYNGEERAKGNILERFSAQQFPDLHSELNLSSLELGDSALYFCASSVVEGITEAFFGQGTRLTVV.

The chain links TRBV6-5 to TRBJ2-2; the match to TRBD1 covers 10 bases. Germline V gene sequence: CDR1 MNHEY, CDR2 SVGAGI. The ends lost 4 bases at V and 5 bases at J; junction bases unmatched: 7. The CDR3 has 16 amino acids. As DNA, the CDR3 is TGTGCCAGCAGTTCCATAGGGACAGGGGATACCGGGGAGCTGTTTTTT. Its protein product is CASSSIGTGDTGELFF.

The chain is built from TRBV6-1 and TRBJ1-5; TRBD1 aligns across 8 bases. Germline values: CDR1 MNHNS, CDR2 SASEGT. J gave up 6 bases and V 4 bases, and 8 bases lay outside the gene matches. CDR3 length equals 15 residues. This CDR3 reads CASSVQGQVFQPQHF. The CDR3 bases are TGTGCCAGCAGTGTCCAGGGACAGGTCTTTCAGCCCCAGCATTTT.

This clone was seen only once. The V and J genes are TRBV7-9 and TRBJ2-3; 15 bases match TRBD2. Germline V CDR1 and CDR2: SEHNR, FQNEAQ (reference sequence). The CDR3 loop spans 16 amino acids. The junction had 6 bases not matched to a gene; V was cut back by 5 bases and J by 6 bases. The CDR3 sequence: CASSQGLAGGGDTQYF. CDR3 DNA: TGTGCCAGCAGCCAGGGACTAGCGGGGGGCGGCGATACGCAGTATTTT. The full variable domain, its missing parts supplied by reference TRBV7-9 and TRBJ2-3, is DTGVSQNPRHKITKRGQNVTFRCDPISEHNRLYWYRQTLGQGPEFLTYFQNEAQLEKSRLLSDRFSAERPKGSFSTLEIQRTEQGDSAMYLCASSQGLAGGGDTQYFGPGTRLTVL.

This chain uses TRBV28 with TRBJ1-2; weak D call: TRBD1 (5 bases). Trimming left V 4 bases short and J 3 bases short, with 15 bases between. The CDR3 runs to 15 residues. CDR1 is MDHEN and CDR2 is SYDVKM in the germline V gene. The CDR3 protein is CASSYPSTADYGYTF. CDR3 in DNA: TGTGCCAGCAGTTACCCTTCGACAGCCGACTATGGCTACACCTTC.

This clone was counted once. This chain joins TRBV7-2 and TRBJ2-3; D is undetermined. From germline, CDR1 is SGHTA and CDR2 FQGNSA. V was trimmed by 1 base and J by 0 bases, leaving 11 bases between them. CDR3 size: 16 residues. This chain's CDR3 is CASSLDRITSTDTQYF. Written as DNA, the CDR3 is TGTGCCAGCAGCTTAGATAGGATCACTAGCACAGATACGCAGTATTTT.

This clone occurred a few times. The rearrangement joins TRBV4-2 to TRBJ1-2; no reliable D call. V lost 1 base and J 5 bases, leaving 8 bases between the germline ends. The CDR3 loop spans 13 amino acids. Per the germline V gene, CDR1 is LGHNA and CDR2 is YNFKEQ. The CDR3 nucleotides read TGTGCCAGCAGCCAAGTGCGTGAGTATGGCTACACCTTC. Translation gives CASSQVREYGYTF.

Only one count was recorded for this clone. The chain uses TRBV5-1 and TRBJ2-1; weak D call: TRBD1 (5 bases). V was clipped by 3 bases and J by 10 bases, with 14 bases between them. CDR3 size: 13 residues. CDR1 SGHRS and CDR2 YFSETQ come from the germline V gene. Here the CDR3 DNA reads TGCGCCAGCAGCTACCTCAGGGCCCGGGAGCAGTTCTTC. Translating it yields CASSYLRAREQFF.

The CDR3 region has the DNA TGCGCCAGCAGCGAAAGGGGAAGCACGGGAAACACCATATATTTT. Protein: CASSERGSTGNTIYF. The rearrangement joins TRBV5-1 to TRBJ1-3, with D maybe TRBD1 (5 bases). Germline CDR1 is SGHRS and CDR2 is YFSETQ. The length of the CDR3 is 15 residues. Trimming took 4 bases from V and 4 from J, leaving 15 bases between them.

The chain has TRBV19 and TRBJ2-5; 7 bases map to TRBD1. The CDR3 runs to 13 residues. Germline loops: CDR1 LNHDA, CDR2 SQIVND (reference sequence). J gave up 4 bases and V 5 bases, and 4 bases lay outside the gene matches. The CDR3 is CASSEQGRETQYF. The DNA for the CDR3 is TGTGCCAGTAGTGAACAGGGGAGAGAGACCCAGTACTTC.

This chain links TRBV4-1 with TRBJ1-1, with unresolved D. CDR3 length: 15 amino acids. V was pared by 1 base and J by 10 bases, with 19 bases between. Per germline, CDR1 MGHRA and CDR2 YSYEKL. The CDR3 DNA is TGCGCCAGCAGCCAAGTGGTGGGAGTTTACGGTAGAGCTTTCTTT. It codes for CASSQVVGVYGRAFF.

Remarks on this clone: A junction boundary mismatches the germline segment, possibly from a read error. J is TRBJ2-4 and V is TRBV9; D ambiguous. The CDR3 sequence is 14 residues long. Germline V gives CDR1 SGDLS, CDR2 YYNGEE. The DNA for the CDR3 is TGTGCCAGCAGCTTAAGAGCAGCCCAAAACATTCAGTACTTC. Its translation is CASSLRAAQNIQYF.

The CDR3 region is CASSPLGNTGELFF. The CDR3 DNA reads TGTGCCAGCAGCCCCCTGGGGAACACCGGGGAGCTGTTTTTT. This chain joins TRBV14 and TRBJ2-2; D remains ambiguous. In germline, CDR1 is SGHDN, CDR2 FVKESK. The CDR3 sequence is 14 residues long. V dropped 4 bases and J dropped 1 base, with 7 bases sitting between them.

This clone was counted a single time. The V call is TRBV13, the J call TRBJ2-3; D may be TRBD1 (6 bases). This CDR3 region has 14 residues. V was trimmed by 6 bases and J by 2 bases, leaving 12 bases between them. Germline V gives CDR1 PRHDT, CDR2 FYEKMQ (reference sequence). The CDR3 bases are TGTGCCAGCAGAAGGGGGTCCCTCACAGATACGCAGTATTTT. It translates to CASRRGSLTDTQYF.

This chain joins TRBV5-4 and TRBJ2-7; the D gene is possibly TRBD1 (6 bases). Germline values: CDR1 SGHNT, CDR2 YYREEE (reference sequence). CDR3 size: 13 residues. V was shortened by 9 bases and J by 4 bases, with 17 bases between the two germline ends. This CDR3 is CAIQTPGEYEQYF. The DNA for the CDR3 is TGTGCCATACAGACCCCAGGGGAATACGAGCAGTACTTC.